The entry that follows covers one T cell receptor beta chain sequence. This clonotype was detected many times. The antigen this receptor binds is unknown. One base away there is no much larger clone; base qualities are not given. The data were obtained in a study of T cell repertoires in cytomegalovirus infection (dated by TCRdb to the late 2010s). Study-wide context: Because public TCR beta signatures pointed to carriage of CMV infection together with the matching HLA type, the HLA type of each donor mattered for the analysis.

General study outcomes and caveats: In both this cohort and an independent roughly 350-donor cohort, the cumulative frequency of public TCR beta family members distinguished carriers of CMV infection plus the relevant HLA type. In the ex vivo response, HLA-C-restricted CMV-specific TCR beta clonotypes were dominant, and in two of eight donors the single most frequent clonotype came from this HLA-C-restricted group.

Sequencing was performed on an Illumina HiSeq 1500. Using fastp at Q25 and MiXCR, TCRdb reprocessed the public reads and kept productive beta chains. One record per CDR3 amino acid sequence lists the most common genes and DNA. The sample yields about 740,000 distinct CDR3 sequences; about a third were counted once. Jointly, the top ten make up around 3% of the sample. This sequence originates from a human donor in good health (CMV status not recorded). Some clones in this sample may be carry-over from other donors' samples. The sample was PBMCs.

The DNA sequence is given as TGTGCCAGCAGCTTGGGACTCCACTACGAGCAGTACTTC. The resulting protein is CASSLGLHYEQYF. Recombination linked TRBV7-2 to TRBJ2-7; a tentative D match to TRBD2 spans 6 bases. The V and J ends are trimmed by 3 bases and 3 bases, leaving 9 bases between them. The CDR3 goes from the cysteine to the phenylalanine over 13 residues. The only DNA kept is the CDR3, 39 bases in frame from the first base. CDR1 and CDR2 (SGHTA, FQGNSA) derive from the germline V gene. Extended through the reference TRBV7-2 and TRBJ2-7 proteins, this CDR3 yields the full variable domain: GAGVSQSPSNKVTEKGKDVELRCDPISGHTALYWYRQSLGQGLEFLIYFQGNSAPDKSGLPSDRFSAERTGGSVSTLTIQRTQQEDSAVYLCASSLGLHYEQYFGPGTRLTVT.